This T cell receptor beta chain appears in the sequencing data of a study of blood T cell repertoires in COVID-19. Study at large: There were acute and convalescent COVID-19 samples, and they came from the United States, Italy and Spain. The cDNA or gDNA used as material had been derived from T cells, B-cell-depleted T cells, or PBMCs.

Germline loops: CDR1 MNHEY, CDR2 SMNVEV (reference sequence). V lost 6 bases to trimming and J lost 5 bases, with 22 bases between them. This CDR3 spans 17 amino acids. In its sample, this clone was seen once. The assay was immunoSEQ multiplex PCR, and TCRdb's table has in-frame clones only and misses some. The sample consists of 120,000 to 150,000 clones, around 87% of them appearing once. The chain has TRBV27 and TRBJ2-2, with a weak D call TRBD2 (6 bases). Sequencing used peripheral blood. This clonotype was obtained from a man younger than 30 with COVID-19, enrolled during active disease. This CDR3 reads CASSPLWRERETGELFF. DNA for the CDR3: TGTGCCAGCAGCCCTCTGTGGCGGGAAAGAGAAACCGGGGAGCTGTTTTTT.